This entry lists 27 T cell receptor beta chains sequenced from one sample in a study of shared clonotypes between healthy human individuals. Naive CD8 cells comprised CD45RO-negative, CCR7-positively selected cells, excluding terminally differentiated effector memory CD45RA+ cells. The method was immunoSEQ multiplex PCR; TCRdb's version includes in-frame clones alone and lacks a portion of them. The sample shows about 550,000 clones, about 95% of them seen only once. The sequencing input was naive CD8+ T cells sorted from blood. The source is a woman in her twenties or thirties in good health.

The V gene is TRBV7-3, the J gene TRBJ2-7; 9 bases line up with TRBD2. The CDR3 contains 15 residues. Germline V gives CDR1 SGHTA, CDR2 FQGTGA. Trimming took 5 bases from V and 2 from J; bases not matched to a gene: 7. The CDR3 DNA is TGTGCCAGCAGCGCGGGACTAGCTTCTCCCTACGAGCAGTACTTC. Protein sequence: CASSAGLASPYEQYF.

This clone occurred once. The rearrangement links TRBV13 to TRBJ1-3; possible D gene TRBD1, 6 bases. V was trimmed by 4 bases and J by 0 bases, leaving 10 bases between them. The CDR3 totals 15 residues. Per the germline V gene, CDR1 is PRHDT and CDR2 is FYEKMQ (reference sequence). The CDR3 sequence is CASSWGAPSGNTIYF. CDR3 DNA: TGTGCCAGCAGCTGGGGGGCCCCCTCTGGAAACACCATATATTTT.

The chain's CDR3 is CASRGDRGSYEQYF. The DNA of the CDR3 is TGTGCCAGCAGGGGGGACAGGGGATCCTACGAGCAGTACTTC. V and J are TRBV28 and TRBJ2-7; 10 bases fit TRBD1. Trimming removed 6 bases from V and 1 base from J; junction bases left unmatched: 3. The germline gives CDR1 MDHEN, CDR2 SYDVKM. The CDR3 contains 14 residues. Full variable domain (outside the CDR3, taken from reference TRBV28 and TRBJ2-7): DVKVTQSSRYLVKRTGEKVFLECVQDMDHENMFWYRQDPGLGLRLIYFSYDVKMKEKGDIPEGYSVSREKKERFSLILESASTNQTSMYLCASRGDRGSYEQYFGPGTRLTVT.

The rearrangement joins TRBV5-6 to TRBJ2-3, with TRBD1 identical over 8 bases. The V and J ends lost 4 bases and 2 bases, in that order; junction bases with no gene match: 6. From germline, CDR1 is SGHDT and CDR2 YYEEEE. The CDR3 loop spans 15 amino acids. This chain's CDR3 is CASSLGQGPTDTQYF. In DNA form, the CDR3 reads TGTGCCAGCAGCCTAGGACAGGGTCCCACAGATACGCAGTATTTT.

CDR3 in amino acids: CASSSVGGQDGANVLTF. The CDR3 DNA sequence: TGTGCCAGTAGTTCGGTCGGGGGGCAGGACGGGGCCAACGTCCTGACTTTC. This chain links TRBV19 with TRBJ2-6; maybe TRBD2 (7 bases). The CDR3 has 17 residues. V was shortened by 5 bases and J by 4 bases, with 18 bases between the two germline ends. Germline V CDR1 and CDR2: LNHDA, SQIVND (reference sequence).

The V and J genes are TRBV28 and TRBJ1-4, with TRBD1 matching 10 bases. The CDR3 is made up of 14 amino acids. Germline loops: CDR1 MDHEN, CDR2 SYDVKM. The V segment lost 5 bases and the J segment 10 bases; nucleotides outside the gene matches: 7. The CDR3 DNA follows: TGTGCCAGCAGTCTGACAGGGGGCTTCGGAAAACTGTTTTTT. Its protein product is CASSLTGGFGKLFF. Complete variable domain (other parts from reference TRBV28 and TRBJ1-4): DVKVTQSSRYLVKRTGEKVFLECVQDMDHENMFWYRQDPGLGLRLIYFSYDVKMKEKGDIPEGYSVSREKKERFSLILESASTNQTSMYLCASSLTGGFGKLFFGSGTQLSVL.

The J gene is TRBJ2-5, the V gene TRBV2; D ambiguous. The CDR3 is 15 amino acids. CDR1 SNHLY and CDR2 FYNNEI come from the germline V gene. V gave up 1 base and J gave up 1 base, with 10 bases separating them. In DNA, the CDR3 is TGTGCCAGCAGTGAAGGGACGCTCGCCCAAGAGACCCAGTACTTC. Translated: CASSEGTLAQETQYF. Together with reference TRBV2 and TRBJ2-5, the CDR3 gives the full variable domain: EPEVTQTPSHQVTQMGQEVILRCVPISNHLYFYWYRQILGQKVEFLVSFYNNEISEKSEIFDDQFSVERPDGSNFTLKIRSTKLEDSAMYFCASSEGTLAQETQYFGPGTRLLVL.

The V call is TRBV12-5, the J call TRBJ2-3; the match to TRBD1 covers 7 bases. The CDR3 runs 15 residues. Looked up from germline, CDR1 is LGHNT and CDR2 is FRNRAP. J lost 2 bases, V lost 2 bases, and 4 bases had no gene match. CDR3 sequence: CASGLSGGTTDTQYF. The CDR3 DNA is TGTGCTAGTGGTTTGTCAGGGGGAACCACAGATACGCAGTATTTT.

The chain links TRBV28 to TRBJ2-4; TRBD1 is a possible D gene (5 bases). The CDR3 is made up of 17 amino acids. Germline values: CDR1 MDHEN, CDR2 SYDVKM. The V end was cut by 3 bases, the J end by 5 bases, with 20 bases between. As DNA, the CDR3 is TGTGCCAGCAGTTTCATTGCCCCCAGGGATGGCGAAAACATTCAGTACTTC. Amino acids: CASSFIAPRDGENIQYF.

This chain joins TRBV7-3 and TRBJ2-7, with 12 bases that match TRBD2. With 5 bases clipped from V and 7 bases from J, the junction kept 9 bases outside the gene matches. Germline V gives CDR1 SGHTA, CDR2 FQGTGA. The CDR3 length is 15 residues. The CDR3 region has the DNA TGTGCCAGCAGCCCTGGACTAGCGGGGCTCTGGGAGCAGTACTTC. Its protein product is CASSPGLAGLWEQYF. The full variable domain, in which reference TRBV7-3 and TRBJ2-7 provide the parts outside the CDR3, is GAGVSQTPSNKVTEKGKYVELRCDPISGHTALYWYRQSLGQGPEFLIYFQGTGAADDSGLPNDRFFAVRPEGSVSTLKIQRTERGDSAVYLCASSPGLAGLWEQYFGPGTRLTVT.

CDR3 DNA: TGTGCCAGTAGGAACGGGACACGGAACACTGAAGCTTTCTTT. It codes for CASRNGTRNTEAFF. This rearrangement joins TRBV28 to TRBJ1-1; perhaps TRBD1 as D (6 bases). This CDR3 contains 14 residues. Trimming took 9 bases from V and 1 from J, leaving 15 bases between them. The germline gives CDR1 MDHEN, CDR2 SYDVKM.

The chain joins TRBV27 to TRBJ2-5, with a tentative D call TRBD2 (5 bases). From germline, CDR1 is MNHEY and CDR2 SMNVEV (reference sequence). V was cut by 2 bases and J by 2 bases, with 12 bases left in between. CDR3 length equals 15 residues. The CDR3 bases are TGTGCCAGCAGTTTAGCAGCGGAAACACAAGAGACCCAGTACTTC. This translates into CASSLAAETQETQYF.

The genes are TRBV9 and TRBJ1-5; D might be TRBD1 (5 bases). Germline V lookup: CDR1 SGDLS, CDR2 YYNGEE. The V gene lost 3 bases and the J gene lost 0 bases, with 10 bases spanning the gap. CDR3 length equals 15 residues. The CDR3 sequence is CASSAETDSNQPQHF. As DNA, the CDR3 is TGTGCCAGCAGCGCCGAGACAGATAGCAATCAGCCCCAGCATTTT.

The J gene is TRBJ2-3, the V gene TRBV5-6, with D possibly matching TRBD1 (5 bases). Trimming shortened V by 4 bases and J by 2 bases, and 14 bases separated the two germline ends. CDR1 and CDR2 from the germline V gene are SGHDT and YYEEEE. This CDR3 spans 15 amino acids. CDR3 in amino acids: CASSRGGHFTDTQYF. The CDR3 nucleotides read TGTGCCAGCAGCCGTGGCGGACACTTCACAGATACGCAGTATTTT. The full variable domain, its missing parts supplied by reference TRBV5-6 and TRBJ2-3, is DAGVTQSPTHLIKTRGQQVTLRCSPKSGHDTVSWYQQALGQGPQFIFQYYEEEERQRGNFPDRFSGHQFPNYSSELNVNALLLGDSALYLCASSRGGHFTDTQYFGPGTRLTVL.

The V gene is TRBV4-1, the J gene TRBJ1-4; 8 bases align to TRBD1. After removal of 6 bases from V and 4 bases from J, the junction contained 13 bases not matched to a gene. The CDR3 loop spans 17 amino acids. From germline, CDR1 is MGHRA and CDR2 YSYEKL. In DNA, the CDR3 is TGCGCCAGCAGATTCGTTTGGGGAGGACAGGGTAATGAAAAACTGTTTTTT. This translates into CASRFVWGGQGNEKLFF.

The chain uses TRBV5-8 and TRBJ2-7; 7 bases are a match to TRBD1. Germline V lookup: CDR1 SGHTS, CDR2 YDEGEE. The CDR3 has 15 amino acids. J gave up 2 bases and V 0 bases, and 5 bases lay outside the gene matches. CDR3 region: CASSLGRTGAYEQYF. The CDR3 DNA is TGTGCCAGCAGCTTGGGAAGGACAGGAGCCTACGAGCAGTACTTC.

The J gene is TRBJ1-1, the V gene TRBV6-6; D perhaps matches TRBD1 (6 bases). Trimming left V 2 bases short and J 10 bases short, with 23 bases between. Germline CDR1 is MNHNY and CDR2 is SVGAGI (reference sequence). CDR3 length equals 16 residues. The CDR3, as DNA: TGTGCCAGCAGTTACCCACCGGACAGACGATCACTGGGAGCTTTCTTT. This gives the protein CASSYPPDRRSLGAFF.

The table lists this clone with a count of one. The chain couples TRBV15 to TRBJ2-7; 7 bases agree with TRBD1. There are 14 residues in the CDR3. V shed 7 bases and J 5 bases; nucleotides not matched to a gene: 11. The V gene's germline CDR1 is LNHNV and CDR2 YYDKDF (reference sequence). CDR3 in amino acids: CATTETGTAHEQYF. The CDR3 DNA follows: TGTGCCACCACCGAAACCGGGACAGCCCACGAGCAGTACTTC.

This chain joins TRBV27 and TRBJ1-2; D gene ambiguous. CDR1 and CDR2 from the germline V gene are MNHEY and SMNVEV (reference sequence). Trimming removed 3 bases at V and 0 bases at J, with 11 bases between. CDR3 length equals 15 residues. The CDR3 loop is CASSFPPISNYGYTF. The CDR3 DNA reads TGTGCCAGCAGTTTTCCCCCGATTTCTAACTATGGCTACACCTTC.

This chain uses TRBV4-1 with TRBJ2-1; D call uncertain. From germline, CDR1 is MGHRA and CDR2 YSYEKL. This CDR3 spans 16 amino acids. V was shortened by 0 bases and J by 0 bases, with 9 bases between the two germline ends. This chain's CDR3 is CASSQDLILSYNEQFF. The CDR3 DNA is TGCGCCAGCAGCCAAGATCTGATCCTCTCCTACAATGAGCAGTTCTTC.

The rearrangement links TRBV13 to TRBJ2-1; 8 bases fit TRBD2. The CDR3 sequence is 16 residues long. Germline CDR1 and CDR2: PRHDT and FYEKMQ (reference sequence). V dropped 5 bases and J dropped 0; count of bases not matched to a gene: 6. The CDR3 DNA sequence: TGTGCCAGCAGCGCCCTAGCGGGCCCCTCCTACAATGAGCAGTTCTTC. Its protein is CASSALAGPSYNEQFF.

This clone was observed a single time. This chain connects TRBV7-5 to TRBJ1-5; the table assigns TRBD1, which was not confirmed against the DNA. TRBV7-5 is a documented pseudogene. There are 18 residues in the CDR3. CDR3 sequence reads: CVRSATRGRGGVVGPQHF. In DNA form, the CDR3 reads TGTGTCAGAAGCGCCACCAGGGGGCGCGGTGGTGTAGTCGGGCCCCAGCATTTT.

This chain joins TRBV11-2 and TRBJ2-7; D remains ambiguous. Trimming removed 3 bases from V and 2 bases from J, with 8 bases in between. Looked up from germline, CDR1 is SGHAT and CDR2 is FQNNGV. This CDR3 is built from 13 residues. CDR3 in amino acids: CASSFGWTYEQYF. CDR3 nucleotide sequence: TGTGCCAGCAGCTTCGGCTGGACCTACGAGCAGTACTTC.

The V and J genes are TRBV14 and TRBJ2-5; D remains unclear. Germline CDR1 SGHDN, CDR2 FVKESK. V gave up 1 base and J gave up 0 bases, with 6 bases separating them. This CDR3 contains 14 residues. The CDR3 sequence is CASSQGQDQETQYF. The CDR3 bases are TGTGCCAGCAGCCAAGGGCAGGACCAAGAGACCCAGTACTTC.

The rearrangement links TRBV28 to TRBJ2-7; 12 bases align to TRBD2. This CDR3 has 16 residues. The V segment lost 5 bases and the J segment 2 bases; nucleotides outside the gene matches: 7. Germline assignment: CDR1 MDHEN and CDR2 SYDVKM. The CDR3, as DNA: TGTGCCAGCAGTAAAATAAGGACTAGCGGGACCTACGAGCAGTACTTC. Translated: CASSKIRTSGTYEQYF.

The gene calls are TRBV13 and TRBJ2-5, with 11 bases fitting TRBD2. CDR1 PRHDT and CDR2 FYEKMQ come from the germline V gene (reference sequence). The V segment lost 5 bases and the J segment 3 bases; nucleotides outside the gene matches: 11. CDR3 length: 17 amino acids. As DNA, the CDR3 is TGTGCCAGCAGCCCACGCGGGACTAGCGGAGACAAAGAGACCCAGTACTTC. Translating gives CASSPRGTSGDKETQYF.

The chain combines TRBV5-5 with TRBJ1-2, with 7 bases fitting TRBD1. V was pared by 7 bases and J by 4 bases, with 10 bases of the junction left unmatched. Germline-derived CDR1 and CDR2 are SGHKS and YYEKEE (reference sequence). This CDR3 comprises 14 residues. CDR3 DNA sequence: TGTGCCAGCCGATACCTGACAGGGAGCTATGGCTACACCTTC. Translating gives CASRYLTGSYGYTF. Together with reference TRBV5-5 and TRBJ1-2, the CDR3 gives the full variable domain: DAGVTQSPTHLIKTRGQQVTLRCSPISGHKSVSWYQQVLGQGPQFIFQYYEKEERGRGNFPDRFSARQFPNYSSELNVNALLLGDSALYLCASRYLTGSYGYTFGSGTRLTVV.